Following are 27 T cell receptor beta chains from one sample sequenced in a study of human T cells and chemical hapten exposure. The time point here: patch test 1, 2 weeks after DPC sensitization. Documented treatment: therapeutic diphenylcyclopropenone sensitization with weekly scalp DPC. One entry per CDR3 protein results from TCRdb running MiXCR on the RACE reads. The sample shows approximately 400,000 distinct CDR3 sequences, roughly 5% of them seen only once. This sample comprised whole blood, obtained in connection with sensitization to the hapten diphenylcyclopropenone (DPC). The receptors shown here come from a woman aged 45 to 65 with alopecia areata. Some clones in this sample may be carry-over from other donors' samples.

This clonotype has a count of ten or more. The chain links TRBV6-5 to TRBJ2-7, with TRBD2 as a possible D gene (5 bases). V lost 6 bases to trimming and J lost 7 bases, with 16 bases between them. Germline loops: CDR1 MNHEY, CDR2 SVGAGI. This CDR3 is 13 amino acids long. This CDR3 reads CASRGTGSGEQYF. The CDR3 nucleotides read TGTGCCAGCAGGGGAACGGGATCGGGAGAGCAGTACTTC.

This chain connects TRBV11-3 to TRBJ1-2, with D uncertain. CDR1 and CDR2 from the germline V gene are SGHNT and YENEEA. V lost 3 bases and J 4 bases, leaving 9 bases between the germline ends. This CDR3 is 13 amino acids long. The CDR3 nucleotides are TGTGCCAGCAGCTTTTCGGGTGGCTATGGCTACACCTTC. As protein: CASSFSGGYGYTF.

This clonotype showed up just a few times. The J gene is TRBJ2-7, the V gene TRBV29-1; D possibly corresponds to TRBD1 (6 bases). Trimming took 4 bases from V and 11 from J, leaving 15 bases between them. Germline CDR1 is SQVTM and CDR2 is ANQGSEA. The CDR3 has 11 amino acids. CDR3 in DNA: TGCAGCGTTGGGGGTCAGGGGAGAAAGTACTTC. Residues: CSVGGQGRKYF.

This clonotype was seen at least ten times. The rearrangement links TRBV10-2 to TRBJ2-3, with D unclear. The CDR3 covers 11 residues. Germline assignment: CDR1 WSHSY and CDR2 SAAADI. V was trimmed by 3 bases and J by 9 bases, leaving 7 bases between them. The CDR3 DNA is TGCGCCAGCAGTGACTCTTGGACGCAGTATTTT. Its protein product is CASSDSWTQYF.

This chain joins TRBV5-4 and TRBJ2-1, with 7 bases aligning to TRBD1. The V segment lost 3 bases and the J segment 6 bases; nucleotides outside the gene matches: 12. The CDR3 totals 16 residues. The V gene's germline CDR1 is SGHNT and CDR2 YYREEE (reference sequence). The CDR3 sequence: CASSWGPDRVGNEQFF. CDR3 nucleotides: TGTGCCAGCAGCTGGGGGCCCGACAGGGTGGGCAATGAGCAGTTCTTC.

This chain joins TRBV12-3 or TRBV12-4 and TRBJ2-1; 9 nucleotides match TRBD1. V trimming: 3 bases; J trimming: 5 bases; junction bases outside the gene matches: 5. The CDR3 spans 15 residues. The CDR3 sequence: CASSLGGQGHNEQFF. The CDR3 DNA reads TGTGCCAGCAGTTTGGGGGGACAGGGTCACAATGAGCAGTTCTTC.

This clonotype occurred a few times. This chain uses TRBV5-1 with TRBJ2-1; tentatively, D is TRBD2 (6 bases). There are 16 residues in the CDR3. Germline V gives CDR1 SGHRS, CDR2 YFSETQ. V was pared by 0 bases and J by 0 bases, with 10 bases between. CDR3 protein: CASSLGGASSYNEQFF. DNA for the CDR3: TGCGCCAGCAGCTTGGGCGGGGCGAGCTCCTACAATGAGCAGTTCTTC.

This clonotype was recorded at least ten times. The V call is TRBV11-2, the J call TRBJ2-7; D ambiguous. V gave up 1 base and J gave up 9 bases, with 7 bases separating them. The V gene's germline CDR1 is SGHAT and CDR2 FQNNGV. This CDR3 is built from 11 residues. The CDR3: CASSLGVGQYF. The DNA for the CDR3 is TGTGCCAGCAGCTTAGGGGTAGGGCAGTACTTC.

This chain joins TRBV20-1 and TRBJ2-3; 11 nucleotides agree with TRBD2. The CDR3 sequence is 14 residues long. CDR1 is DFQATT and CDR2 is SNEGSKA in the germline V gene (reference sequence). The J segment lost 3 bases and the V segment lost 6 bases, leaving 5 bases of the junction unmatched. The chain's CDR3 is CSAVRTSGTDTQYF. CDR3 nucleotide sequence: TGCAGTGCGGTCAGGACTAGCGGGACAGATACGCAGTATTTT.

In this sample, this clonotype turned up a few times. The rearrangement uses TRBV7-8 and TRBJ2-2; 7 bases line up with TRBD2. The CDR3 length is 15 residues. Germline lookup yields CDR1 SGHVS and CDR2 FQNEAQ. With V trimmed by 2 bases and J by 1 base, 1 base remained unmatched. The CDR3 protein is CASSLPSGNTGELFF. The CDR3 DNA sequence: TGTGCCAGCAGCTTACCTAGCGGGAACACCGGGGAGCTGTTTTTT.

This clonotype came up many times. The chain uses TRBV11-2 and TRBJ2-4; 9 bases map to TRBD2. The germline CDR1 and CDR2 sequences are SGHAT and FQNNGV. CDR3 length: 15 amino acids. The J segment lost 6 bases and the V segment lost 5 bases, leaving 8 bases of the junction unmatched. The CDR3 protein is CASSQPGLARNIQYF. The CDR3 DNA is TGTGCCAGCAGCCAGCCGGGACTAGCAAGAAACATTCAGTACTTC.

Many counts were recorded for this clonotype. The rearrangement uses TRBV7-2 and TRBJ1-2; D uncertain. The CDR3 contains 13 residues. V was cut by 4 bases and J by 4 bases, with 10 bases left in between. Germline values: CDR1 SGHTA, CDR2 FQGNSA. The CDR3 region has the DNA TGTGCCAGCAGCTCTATAGGTGGCTATGGCTACACCTTC. It translates to CASSSIGGYGYTF.

The chain links TRBV9 to TRBJ1-3; 7 bases align to TRBD1. V lost 3 bases and J lost 16; bases outside the gene matches: 10. The V gene's germline CDR1 is SGDLS and CDR2 YYNGEE. The CDR3 runs to 12 residues. The CDR3 DNA follows: TGTGCCAGCAGCGGGGACACAGGGGATTCTTATTTT. Its protein product is CASSGDTGDSYF. The whole variable domain, filled in from reference TRBV9 and TRBJ1-3, reads DSGVTQTPKHLITATGQRVTLRCSPRSGDLSVYWYQQSLDQGLQFLIQYYNGEERAKGNILERFSAQQFPDLHSELNLSSLELGDSALYFCASSGDTGDSYFGEGSWLTVV.

This clonotype was observed a handful of times. The genes are TRBV7-9 and TRBJ1-5, with a weak D call TRBD1 (5 bases). The CDR3 has 14 residues. Trimming took 5 bases from V and 5 from J, leaving 13 bases between them. The V gene's germline CDR1 is SEHNR and CDR2 FQNEAQ (reference sequence). The CDR3 loop reads CASSIRARDQPQHF. The CDR3 DNA reads as TGTGCCAGCAGCATCCGGGCCAGGGATCAGCCCCAGCATTTT.

There are a few counts of this clonotype. The chain combines TRBV5-6 with TRBJ2-1, with unresolved D. CDR1 and CDR2 (germline): SGHDT, YYEEEE. This CDR3 is built from 17 residues. The V and J ends lost 1 base and 0 bases respectively, with 14 bases between them. CDR3 nucleotides: TGTGCCAGCAGCTTGAAAGCGTCCCGAAGCTCCTACAATGAGCAGTTCTTC. As protein: CASSLKASRSSYNEQFF.

At least ten counts were recorded for this clonotype. The chain links TRBV29-1 to TRBJ1-3; 9 nucleotides line up with TRBD1. There are 12 residues in the CDR3. Germline-derived CDR1 and CDR2 are SQVTM and ANQGSEA. Trimming at V came to 7 bases and at J to 5 bases, leaving 3 bases not matched to a gene. The CDR3 DNA reads as TGCAGCGCGGGACAGGGAAGAAACACCATATATTTT. Amino acids: CSAGQGRNTIYF.

The gene calls are TRBV13 and TRBJ2-4; D may be TRBD1 (6 bases). V was shortened by 5 bases and J by 1 base, with 27 bases between the two germline ends. CDR1 is PRHDT and CDR2 is FYEKMQ in the germline V gene (reference sequence). CDR3 length equals 20 residues. CDR3 amino acids: CASSPTLGAQLIPAKNIQYF. For the CDR3, the DNA is TGTGCCAGCAGCCCTACTTTGGGGGCGCAGCTGATTCCGGCCAAAAACATTCAGTACTTC.

The rearrangement uses TRBV20-1 and TRBJ1-2; perhaps TRBD1 as D (6 bases). This CDR3 has 13 residues. With 3 bases removed from V and 9 bases from J, the gap between germline ends came to 17 bases. The germline gives CDR1 DFQATT, CDR2 SNEGSKA (reference sequence). The CDR3 coding sequence is TGCAGTGCTAGGCCGGTTGGGGGCCCCAGCTACACCTTC. Its translation: CSARPVGGPSYTF.

This clonotype was seen repeatedly, ten times or more. The chain couples TRBV15 to TRBJ1-3, with unresolved D. There are 16 residues in the CDR3. Trimming cost V 0 bases and J 0 bases, with 9 bases left between them. From germline, CDR1 is LNHNV and CDR2 YYDKDF (reference sequence). The CDR3 DNA reads as TGTGCCACCAGCAGAGAGGGTTACGACTCTGGAAACACCATATATTTT. It codes for CATSREGYDSGNTIYF.

This clonotype was recorded at least ten times. The rearrangement links TRBV15 to TRBJ2-5; D not certain. From germline, CDR1 is LNHNV and CDR2 YYDKDF (reference sequence). With 0 bases removed from V and 5 bases from J, the gap between germline ends came to 7 bases. CDR3 size: 13 residues. The DNA for the CDR3 is TGTGCCACCAGCAGAGAGGATGGGGAGACCCAGTACTTC. Translated: CATSREDGETQYF.

This clonotype was counted between two and nine times. The V call is TRBV7-2, the J call TRBJ2-7; D perhaps matches TRBD2 (6 bases). V was cut by 1 base and J by 7 bases, with 14 bases left in between. CDR1 and CDR2 (germline): SGHTA, FQGNSA. This CDR3 contains 14 residues. Written as DNA, the CDR3 is TGTGCCAGCAGCTTAGGAGGGACTGGTGCGGAGCAGTACTTC. It translates to CASSLGGTGAEQYF. Supplemented by reference TRBV7-2 and TRBJ2-7, the full variable domain reads GAGVSQSPSNKVTEKGKDVELRCDPISGHTALYWYRQSLGQGLEFLIYFQGNSAPDKSGLPSDRFSAERTGGSVSTLTIQRTQQEDSAVYLCASSLGGTGAEQYFGPGTRLTVT.

This clonotype was counted ten times or more. The rearrangement uses TRBV7-2 and TRBJ2-7, with D hard to call. The CDR3 has 12 residues. CDR1 SGHTA and CDR2 FQGNSA come from the germline V gene. V shed 5 bases and J shed 6 bases, with 11 bases lying between them. CDR3 residues: CASSPRVGEQYF. Written as DNA, the CDR3 is TGTGCCAGCAGCCCTAGGGTAGGCGAGCAGTACTTC. The entire variable domain, with the rest obtained from reference TRBV7-2 and TRBJ2-7, is as follows: GAGVSQSPSNKVTEKGKDVELRCDPISGHTALYWYRQSLGQGLEFLIYFQGNSAPDKSGLPSDRFSAERTGGSVSTLTIQRTQQEDSAVYLCASSPRVGEQYFGPGTRLTVT.

The chain recombines TRBV30 with TRBJ2-2; 9 nucleotides line up with TRBD1. This CDR3 is built from 14 residues. V lost 6 bases and J lost 3; bases outside the gene matches: 5. In germline, CDR1 is GTSNPN, CDR2 SVGIG (reference sequence). The CDR3 coding sequence is TGTGCCTGCCCTGGACAGGGGTACACCGGGGAGCTGTTTTTT. The encoded protein is CACPGQGYTGELFF.

Many counts were recorded for this clonotype. The chain recombines TRBV6-2 or TRBV6-3 with TRBJ1-5; 7 nucleotides match TRBD1. After removal of 5 bases from V and 0 bases from J, the junction contained 4 bases not matched to a gene. Looked up from germline, CDR1 is MNHEY and CDR2 is SVGEGT. The CDR3 is made up of 15 amino acids. The CDR3 here is CASSRQGFSNQPQHF. The CDR3 nucleotides are TGTGCCAGCAGTCGACAGGGATTTAGCAATCAGCCCCAGCATTTT.

The chain links TRBV5-1 to TRBJ1-1; weak D call: TRBD1 (6 bases). Per germline, CDR1 SGHRS and CDR2 YFSETQ. The CDR3 has 14 amino acids. V lost 7 bases, J lost 1 base, and 14 bases lay in between. CDR3 sequence reads: CASGTLQGNTEAFF. The DNA of the CDR3 is TGCGCCAGCGGGACCCTACAGGGGAACACTGAAGCTTTCTTT.

This clonotype was detected ten times or more. The V and J genes are TRBV28 and TRBJ1-5; 7 bases fit TRBD1. The V gene's germline CDR1 is MDHEN and CDR2 SYDVKM. V dropped 6 bases and J dropped 8; count of bases not matched to a gene: 4. This CDR3 is built from 12 residues. The CDR3 DNA is TGTGCCAGCAGGTACGACAGGGAGCCCCAGCATTTT. This codes for CASRYDREPQHF.

This clonotype was found many times. This chain links TRBV5-6 with TRBJ1-1; a weak D match, TRBD1 (5 bases). This CDR3 has 14 residues. Trimming shortened V by 0 bases and J by 4 bases, and 10 bases separated the two germline ends. Germline V CDR1 and CDR2: SGHDT, YYEEEE. The CDR3 reads CASSLVQGFTEAFF. CDR3 nucleotide sequence: TGTGCCAGCAGCTTGGTTCAGGGATTCACTGAAGCTTTCTTT.